This T cell receptor beta chain was recovered during a study of long-term antiretroviral therapy in people with HIV. Study in general: Samples from the earliest time points predate the 2015 immediate-ART recommendation by about a decade.

Sequencing used immunoSEQ v3.0 at survey level. TCRdb keeps only in-frame clones here, not all; method: immunoSEQ multiplex PCR. The sample has roughly 34,000 clones, about four fifths seen once; the top ten hold approximately 2.9%. The V and J ends lost 6 bases and 4 bases, in that order; junction bases with no gene match: 11. CDR3 length equals 15 residues. CDR1 and CDR2 from the germline V gene are MDHEN and SYDVKM. This clone was seen more than once but under ten times. This clonotype was obtained from a man younger than 30 with HIV. The rearrangement uses TRBV28 and TRBJ1-2, with 7 positions matching TRBD1. Sequencing was performed on unsorted PBMCs, taken 1.9 years after starting antiretroviral therapy. CDR3 coding DNA: TGTGCCAGCAGCTCAGGGGGGGCGGAGGCCTATGGCTACACCTTC. Translation gives CASSSGGAEAYGYTF.